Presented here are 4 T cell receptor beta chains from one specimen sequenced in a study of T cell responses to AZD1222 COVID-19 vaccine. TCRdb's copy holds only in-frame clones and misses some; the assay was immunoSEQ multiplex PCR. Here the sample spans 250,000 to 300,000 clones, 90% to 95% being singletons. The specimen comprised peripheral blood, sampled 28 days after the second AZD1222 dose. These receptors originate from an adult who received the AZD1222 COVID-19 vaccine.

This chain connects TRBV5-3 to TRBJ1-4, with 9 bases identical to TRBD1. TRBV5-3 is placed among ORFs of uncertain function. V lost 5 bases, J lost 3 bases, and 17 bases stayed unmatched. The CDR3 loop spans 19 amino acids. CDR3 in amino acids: CARRPDSGTGPSANEKLFF. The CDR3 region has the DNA TGTGCCAGAAGGCCCGATTCCGGGACAGGGCCCAGTGCTAATGAAAAACTGTTTTTT.

The CDR3 DNA reads TGTGCCATCCCTCACGGGGATACGCAGTATTTT. This codes for CAIPHGDTQYF. This chain links TRBV7-9 with TRBJ2-3; unclear D gene. V was pared by 10 bases and J by 6 bases, with 11 bases between. The CDR3 is made up of 11 amino acids. The germline gives CDR1 SEHNR, CDR2 FQNEAQ (reference sequence).

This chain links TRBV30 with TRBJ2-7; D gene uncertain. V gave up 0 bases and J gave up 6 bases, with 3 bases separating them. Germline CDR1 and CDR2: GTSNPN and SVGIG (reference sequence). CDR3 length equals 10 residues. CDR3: CAWSVPEQYF. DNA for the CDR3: TGTGCCTGGAGTGTACCCGAGCAGTACTTC.

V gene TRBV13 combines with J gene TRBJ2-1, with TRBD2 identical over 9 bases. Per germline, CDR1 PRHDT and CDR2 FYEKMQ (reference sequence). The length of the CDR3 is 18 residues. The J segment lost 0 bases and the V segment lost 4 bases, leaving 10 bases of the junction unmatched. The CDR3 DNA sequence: TGTGCCAGCAGCTCCCGGGGTAGCGGGGGCTTCTCCTACAATGAGCAGTTCTTC. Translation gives CASSSRGSGGFSYNEQFF.